This TCR beta chain came from a study of T cells in Graves' hyperthyroidism and ophthalmopathy (dated by TCRdb to between 2017 and 2020). For the study in its entirety: Peripheral blood was collected at initial diagnosis, before any treatment. TCR V-J signatures able to tell the groups apart were searched for in a discovery cohort of 90 to 100 patients, of whom 40 to 45 had Graves' ophthalmopathy and some 60 had stable Graves' hyperthyroidism. Prospective prediction of ophthalmopathy was tested in an independent validation cohort of some 20 hyperthyroidism patients and some 17 patients who later progressed to ophthalmopathy. The approximately 100 discovery patients were divided at random into training and test sets in a 7:3 ratio. In roughly six Graves' hyperthyroidism patients, the study also compared T-cell repertoires from thyroid tissue with T-cell repertoires from blood. Following sampling, methimazole starting at 30 mg daily was given to hyperthyroidism patients, and high-dose intravenous methylprednisolone was given to ophthalmopathy patients. According to the paper, TCR Vbeta CDR3 sequencing was carried out on roughly 130 peripheral blood samples, which came from fewer than 50 ophthalmopathy, approximately 72 hyperthyroidism and some 17 progressor patients.

From a lookup of the germline V gene, CDR1 and CDR2 are MNHEY and SVGAGI. There are 15 amino acids in the CDR3, from cysteine to phenylalanine inclusive. Only the CDR3 DNA stays, 45 bases, in frame from base 1. V loses 5 bases, J loses 0 bases, and the germline ends lie 14 bases apart. The study at large found these results: Most expanded thyroid clonotypes (frequency above 0.001) were also detected in blood, suggesting blood repertoires may reflect thyroid immune responses. Sample size was not statistically predetermined, and investigators were not blinded to group allocation. In cross-validation, a model built on a 13 V-J signature told ophthalmopathy apart from stable hyperthyroidism with approximately 90% sensitivity and 81% to 82% specificity, and in testing the same model reached 80%/75%. In validation, the model predicted progression to ophthalmopathy a median of 6.5 months before onset, with about 64% sensitivity and almost 75% specificity.

In its sample, this clonotype was seen many times. Its recognized antigen is unknown. No much larger clone exists at a distance of one base, and base qualities are not known. The TCR beta CDR3 regions were amplified from the RNA transcripts. The TCR CDR3 was subjected to a first round of RT-PCR using the HTBI primer set and the Qiagen OneStep RT-PCR kit. Libraries were constructed in a second round of multiplex PCR, after which size selection and purification were performed. Paired-end sequencing of the libraries was performed with 100 bp reads on an Illumina HiSeq2000. On the authors' methods: Raw data were processed with SOAPnuke, discarding reads with adapters, uncalled bases, mean Phred below 15, or no exact constant-primer or identifier match. COPE v1.2.5 was used to merge high-quality paired reads, and clonotypes were defined as unique nucleotide sequences. MiTCR v1.1 was used to align the clonotypes against IMGT TRBV, TRBD and TRBJ reference segments. Analysis was restricted to V-J combinations with a frequency above 0.0001, which covered roughly 99% of repertoires. A TCS score was defined as the ratio between F50 (clonal expansion) and ExV (chaos), using BLOSUM62-based TCRdist between CDR3 peptides within each V-J. Welch's t-statistics and random forest reduced around 520 V-J features to roughly 13, which were used in a naive Bayes classifier (R e1071). Starting from the raw public reads, TCRdb applied fastp trimming at Q25, assembled clones with MiXCR and retained in-frame beta chains. Every CDR3 protein is listed once, alongside the most common genes and DNA of its rows. The V and J calls were determined by TCRdb, not by the authors. This sample has about 520,000 distinct CDR3 sequences in its table, and around 22% of those were observed once. 11% of the sample is in the top ten clones.

Moderately to severely active disease, a Clinical Activity Score of at least 3, a NOSPECS grade of at least 4, and a duration under 3 months were present in ophthalmopathy patients. Exclusion was applied to patients with uncontrolled infections, other autoimmune diseases, pregnancy or lactation. Diagnoses were based on clinical symptoms, serum thyroxine and TRAb, thyroid ultrasound and orbital computed tomography. PBMCs were separated from around 9.1 ml of fresh peripheral blood using Ficoll-Paque density gradient centrifugation. Total RNA was extracted with Trizol reagent, and quality was checked on an Agilent 2100 Bioanalyzer.

The sequencing sample was made of blood. The sequence links TRBV6-5 to TRBJ2-7; the D element might be TRBD1 or TRBD2, as each aligns at 5 bases. This TCR was recovered from a woman aged 25 to 45 with Graves' ophthalmopathy. The DNA reads TGTGCCAGCAGTAACCCGTCAGGGAGCTCCTACGAGCAGTACTTC. Translation gives CASSNPSGSSYEQYF.